One and the same sample provided the 8 T cell receptor beta chains below, sequenced in a study of brain T cells in children with intractable seizures. Some clones are missing from TCRdb's copy, which holds only in-frame ones; the method was immunoSEQ multiplex PCR. The profile shows about 80,000 clones, around 91% of them singletons. Here the sequenced sample was peripheral blood, taken at surgery. These receptors were collected from a girl aged 2 to 9 with Rasmussen encephalitis and intractable seizures.

This sequence joins TRBV9 and TRBJ1-6, with D unresolved. Deletions cut 0 bases from V and 7 bases from J, with 11 bases between. This CDR3 is 15 amino acids long. Germline assignment: CDR1 SGDLS and CDR2 YYNGEE. The CDR3 nucleotides read TGTGCCAGCAGCGTAGGAGGGATAGCGAATTCACCCCTCCACTTT. This gives the protein CASSVGGIANSPLHF.

The rearrangement uses TRBV12-3 or TRBV12-4 and TRBJ1-1, with no clear D. V was cut by 3 bases and J by 9 bases, with 8 bases left in between. CDR3 length: 11 residues. In DNA form, the CDR3 reads TGTGCCAGCAGTTTGTACCGACAAGCTTTCTTT. Its translation: CASSLYRQAFF.

Concerning this clone itself: The identical CDR3 is also encoded by other nucleotide sequences in the sample. J is TRBJ2-5 and V is TRBV18; D is uncertain. The CDR3 totals 11 residues. CDR1 is KGHSH and CDR2 is LQKENI in the germline V gene. V dropped 3 bases and J dropped 2 bases, with 1 base sitting between them. The DNA of the CDR3 is TGTGCCAGCTCACCGCAAGAGACCCAGTACTTC. Translating gives CASSPQETQYF.

The CDR3 spells CASSPRANEQFF. CDR3 bases: TGTGCCAGCAGCCCCAGGGCCAATGAGCAGTTCTTC. This chain joins TRBV3-1 (or the pseudogene TRBV3-2) and TRBJ2-1, with TRBD1 as a possible D gene (5 bases). Trimming took 4 bases from V and 6 from J, leaving 7 bases between them. CDR3 size: 12 residues. Germline assignment: CDR1 LGHDT and CDR2 YNNKEL (reference sequence).

The J gene is TRBJ1-6, the V gene TRBV27; D ambiguous. The CDR3 has 13 residues. Germline V gives CDR1 MNHEY, CDR2 SMNVEV (reference sequence). The V and J ends lost 7 bases and 11 bases respectively, with 15 bases between them. The CDR3 nucleotides read TGTGCCAGCACCACCCTGGGGATTACACCCCTCCACTTT. Translating gives CASTTLGITPLHF.

The V gene is TRBV12-5, the J gene TRBJ1-2; D perhaps matches TRBD1 (5 bases). Germline V CDR1 and CDR2: LGHNT, FRNRAP. Trimming removed 0 bases at V and 6 bases at J, with 14 bases between. This CDR3 comprises 15 residues. The CDR3 sequence is CASGLVSRLGDGYTF. For the CDR3, the DNA is TGTGCTAGTGGTTTGGTCAGTCGACTGGGGGATGGCTACACCTTC.

The chain has TRBV5-1 and TRBJ2-3; TRBD2 matches at 7 bases. The CDR3 length is 14 residues. Per the germline V gene, CDR1 is SGHRS and CDR2 is YFSETQ. After removal of 4 bases from V and 1 base from J, the junction contained 3 bases not matched to a gene. CDR3 amino acids: CASSRLAGTDTQYF. In nucleotides, the CDR3 is TGCGCCAGCAGCCGACTAGCCGGCACAGATACGCAGTATTTT.

The rearrangement uses TRBV27 and TRBJ2-7; 8 bases agree with TRBD2. Per the germline V gene, CDR1 is MNHEY and CDR2 is SMNVEV (reference sequence). J was trimmed by 3 bases and V by 8 bases; bases with no gene match: 9. The CDR3 covers 14 residues. The CDR3 nucleotides are TGTGCCAGCGGGGGGGCTAGCGGGTTCTACGAGCAGTACTTC. This translates into CASGGASGFYEQYF.